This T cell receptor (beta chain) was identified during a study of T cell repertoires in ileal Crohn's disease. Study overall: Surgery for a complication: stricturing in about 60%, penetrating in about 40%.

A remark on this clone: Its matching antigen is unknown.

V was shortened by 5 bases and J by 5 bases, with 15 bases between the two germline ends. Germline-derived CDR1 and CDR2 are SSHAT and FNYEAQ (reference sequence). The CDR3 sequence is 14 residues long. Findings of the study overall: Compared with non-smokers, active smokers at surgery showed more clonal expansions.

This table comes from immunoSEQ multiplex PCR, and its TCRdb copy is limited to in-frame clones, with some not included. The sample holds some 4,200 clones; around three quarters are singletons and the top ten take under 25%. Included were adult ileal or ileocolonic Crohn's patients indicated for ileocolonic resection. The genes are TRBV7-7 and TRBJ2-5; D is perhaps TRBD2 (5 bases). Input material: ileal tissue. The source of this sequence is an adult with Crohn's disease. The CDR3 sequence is CASSLLDWEETQYF. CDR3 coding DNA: TGTGCCAGCAGCCTCCTGGACTGGGAGGAGACCCAGTACTTC.